A single sample gave rise to the 25 T cell receptor beta chains below, sequenced in a study of identical twins. TCRdb re-called the 5' RACE reads through MiXCR, storing one row per CDR3 protein. This table has some 600,000 distinct CDR3 sequences, roughly 7.2% appearing once. The same sample was also studied in work on yellow fever vaccine responses in identical twins.

Sequencing was done on a sample of PBMCs. The receptors come from a woman in her late teens or twenties in good health.

This clonotype showed up many times. This chain joins TRBV12-3 or TRBV12-4 and TRBJ2-2; 8 bases match TRBD2. The CDR3 has 16 residues. V shed 3 bases and J 5 bases; nucleotides not matched to a gene: 8. The CDR3 DNA sequence: TGTGCCAGCAGTTTTCGTACGGGGGGGTATACCGGGGAGCTGTTTTTT. It is translated as CASSFRTGGYTGELFF.

The J gene is TRBJ2-5, the V gene TRBV4-1; 8 bases match TRBD1. Germline V gene sequence: CDR1 MGHRA, CDR2 YSYEKL. The CDR3 consists of 15 residues. V shed 4 bases and J 5 bases; nucleotides not matched to a gene: 9. CDR3 protein: CASSLPDRGRETQYF. CDR3 in DNA: TGCGCCAGCAGCCTTCCCGACAGGGGAAGGGAGACCCAGTACTTC.

This clonotype was observed many times. The CDR3 DNA sequence: TGTGCCAGCAGAGGGACAGTGAGCTCTGGGGCCAACGTCCTGACTTTC. Its translation is CASRGTVSSGANVLTF. The genes are TRBV28 and TRBJ2-6; 7 bases line up with TRBD1. The ends lost 6 bases at V and 0 bases at J; junction bases unmatched: 5. Germline V gene data show CDR1 as MDHEN and CDR2 as SYDVKM. CDR3 length equals 16 residues.

In the case of this clonotype: A clone one base away is much larger, so this may be a read error. The genes are TRBV7-2 and TRBJ2-1; 11 bases map to TRBD2. Germline loops: CDR1 SGHTA, CDR2 FQGNSA. Unmatched junction bases numbered 10, after V lost 0 bases and J lost 6 bases. The CDR3 length is 18 residues. The CDR3 loop reads CASSLAGLAAEFGNEQFF. In DNA form, the CDR3 reads TGTGCCAGCAGCTTAGCGGGACTAGCGGCGGAATTCGGCAATGAGCAGTTCTTC.

This sequence joins TRBV6-2 or TRBV6-3 and TRBJ2-5; TRBD1 is a possible D gene (6 bases). The germline V and J ends were trimmed by 2 bases and 3 bases, with 16 bases remaining between them. Looked up from germline, CDR1 is MNHEY and CDR2 is SVGEGT. This CDR3 spans 16 amino acids. The CDR3 DNA sequence: TGTGCCAGCAGTTACCTACCAACCGGACAGAAAGAGACCCAGTACTTC. This sequence encodes CASSYLPTGQKETQYF.

This clonotype appeared a few times. The V and J genes are TRBV11-2 and TRBJ2-1; the D is unclear. CDR1 is SGHAT and CDR2 is FQNNGV in the germline V gene. Trimming left V 7 bases short and J 2 bases short, with 12 bases between. The CDR3 is 14 amino acids. DNA for the CDR3: TGTGCCAGCACAGGTAGTGGGACCTACAATGAGCAGTTCTTC. Translating it yields CASTGSGTYNEQFF.

A few counts support this clonotype. The CDR3 region has the DNA TGTGCCAGCAGCTCTCCCCGATTGGTAGCCCCATCGAGGGAGACCCAGTACTTC. Residues: CASSSPRLVAPSRETQYF. The chain has TRBV11-1 and TRBJ2-5; D is unclear. V lost 4 bases to trimming and J lost 5 bases, with 26 bases between them. The germline CDR1 and CDR2 sequences are SGHAT and FQDESV (reference sequence). The CDR3 is 18 residues long. Full variable domain (rest looked up from reference TRBV11-1 and TRBJ2-5): EAEVAQSPRYKITEKSQAVAFWCDPISGHATLYWYRQILGQGPELLVQFQDESVVDDSQLPKDRFSAERLKGVDSTLKIQPAELGDSAMYLCASSSPRLVAPSRETQYFGPGTRLLVL.

The chain recombines TRBV20-1 with TRBJ2-7; D perhaps matches TRBD2 (5 bases). The CDR3 is 11 residues long. Trimming took 5 bases from V and 3 from J, leaving 8 bases between them. The germline V gene has CDR1 DFQATT and CDR2 SNEGSKA (reference sequence). This CDR3 is CSARTSYEQYF. The CDR3 DNA sequence: TGCAGTGCTCGAACTAGCTACGAGCAGTACTTC.

V and J are TRBV29-1 and TRBJ2-3; 9 bases line up with TRBD2. V shed 4 bases and J 0 bases; nucleotides not matched to a gene: 11. Germline CDR1 is SQVTM and CDR2 is ANQGSEA. The CDR3 has 17 amino acids. CDR3 bases: TGCAGCGTTGTTGTCGAGCGGGAGGCCCCAAGCACAGATACGCAGTATTTT. This encodes CSVVVEREAPSTDTQYF.

This clonotype appeared many times. The V call is TRBV12-3 or TRBV12-4, the J call TRBJ2-6; D remains unclear. The CDR3 has 14 amino acids. V was trimmed by 3 bases and J by 1 base, leaving 4 bases between them. The CDR3 loop is CASSFESGANVLTF. As DNA, the CDR3 is TGTGCCAGCAGTTTCGAGTCTGGGGCCAACGTCCTGACTTTC.

This chain connects TRBV24-1 to TRBJ2-2, with D possibly being TRBD1 (6 bases). Germline V lookup: CDR1 KGHDR, CDR2 SFDVKD. The CDR3 covers 16 residues. Trimming removed 1 base at V and 1 base at J, with 9 bases between. The CDR3 region has the DNA TGTGCCACCAGTGATTTCGGACAGCAGAACACCGGGGAGCTGTTTTTT. The encoded protein is CATSDFGQQNTGELFF.

Only a few counts were recorded for this clonotype. This chain connects TRBV5-1 to TRBJ2-2; the D gene is possibly TRBD2 (6 bases). V was trimmed by 1 base and J by 7 bases, leaving 14 bases between them. Germline CDR1 SGHRS, CDR2 YFSETQ. The length of the CDR3 is 15 residues. The CDR3 DNA reads as TGCGCCAGCAGCTTGTCCCCCCCGGAGGGCGGGGAGCTGTTTTTT. Translating it yields CASSLSPPEGGELFF.

This clonotype was seen repeatedly, ten times or more. This chain connects TRBV4-1 to TRBJ2-7, with 7 bases identical to TRBD2. Looked up from germline, CDR1 is MGHRA and CDR2 is YSYEKL. V shed 4 bases, J shed 3 bases, and the junction held 12 bases outside the gene matches. The CDR3 is 16 residues long. The CDR3 DNA reads TGCGCCAGCAGCCGAGCTTCGGGGCTAGCGGACTACGAGCAGTACTTC. It encodes CASSRASGLADYEQYF.

The chain has TRBV27 and TRBJ1-2; 7 positions agree with TRBD1. CDR3 size: 17 residues. CDR1 is MNHEY, CDR2 SMNVEV, per germline (reference sequence). The junction had 10 bases not matched to a gene; V was cut back by 3 bases and J by 0 bases. The CDR3 DNA sequence: TGTGCCAGCAGTTTTCGGGGACAGTCAGCCTCTAACTATGGCTACACCTTC. Its protein product is CASSFRGQSASNYGYTF.

This clonotype was seen only a few times. The rearrangement links TRBV3-1 to TRBJ2-2; a possible D gene is TRBD2 (6 bases). Germline V gene sequence: CDR1 LGHDT, CDR2 YNNKEL (reference sequence). The CDR3 spans 13 residues. V lost 1 base, J lost 7 bases, and 7 bases lay in between. In DNA form, the CDR3 reads TGTGCCAGCAGCCAAGCGGGACTCGGGGAGCTGTTTTTT. This gives the protein CASSQAGLGELFF.

This clonotype has at least ten counts. J is TRBJ2-1 and V is TRBV28; the match to TRBD2 covers 11 bases. Germline values: CDR1 MDHEN, CDR2 SYDVKM. The junction had 10 bases not matched to a gene; V was cut back by 6 bases and J by 9 bases. The CDR3 consists of 15 residues. CDR3 nucleotides: TGTGCCAGCAGAACCGGACTAGCGGGCGGCTCTGAGCAGTTCTTC. It codes for CASRTGLAGGSEQFF.

This clonotype was counted between two and nine times. The V and J genes are TRBV10-3 and TRBJ2-2; TRBD2 matches 10 bases. This CDR3 comprises 15 residues. V gave up 6 bases and J gave up 0 bases; unmatched junction bases: 1. Germline V gene data show CDR1 as ENHRY and CDR2 as SYGVKD. The CDR3 nucleotides read TGTGCCATCAGCGGACTAGCGGCGAACACCGGGGAGCTGTTTTTT. Translation gives CAISGLAANTGELFF.

The rearrangement links TRBV5-1 to TRBJ2-1, with 12 bases aligning to TRBD2. This CDR3 region has 17 residues. The junction had 7 bases not matched to a gene; V was cut back by 0 bases and J by 6 bases. Germline V CDR1 and CDR2: SGHRS, YFSETQ. CDR3 coding DNA: TGCGCCAGCAGCTTGGCTGGGGCTAGCGGGAGGGTCAATGAGCAGTTCTTC. It encodes CASSLAGASGRVNEQFF.

This clonotype was counted a few times. The V gene is TRBV20-1, the J gene TRBJ2-2; D is unresolved. V shed 4 bases and J shed 7 bases, with 7 bases lying between them. This CDR3 contains 11 residues. Germline V CDR1 and CDR2: DFQATT, SNEGSKA (reference sequence). The CDR3 DNA reads TGCAGTGCTAAAAAACACGGGGAGCTGTTTTTT. Its translation: CSAKKHGELFF.

This clonotype was observed at least ten times. The chain links TRBV10-3 to TRBJ1-6; 8 bases fit TRBD1. This CDR3 spans 15 amino acids. Germline lookup yields CDR1 ENHRY and CDR2 SYGVKD. With V trimmed by 6 bases and J by 7 bases, 8 bases remained unmatched. DNA of the CDR3: TGTGCCATCAGCGTACAGGGGGTCGGGAATTCACCCCTCCACTTT. Translated: CAISVQGVGNSPLHF.

The chain's CDR3 is CASSTAESYEQYF. CDR3 sequence (DNA): TGCGCCAGCTCCACAGCGGAATCCTACGAGCAGTACTTC. V is TRBV5-1 and J is TRBJ2-7, with a possible D match to TRBD2 (5 bases). Between the trimmed V and J ends, which lost 7 bases and 1 base, there was a span of 12 bases. The CDR3 contains 13 residues. Germline V gives CDR1 SGHRS, CDR2 YFSETQ.

The chain uses TRBV28 and TRBJ1-5; no clear D. In germline, CDR1 is MDHEN, CDR2 SYDVKM. This CDR3 contains 12 residues. The chain's CDR3 is CAVEEYNQPQHF. In nucleotides, the CDR3 is TGTGCGGTGGAGGAGTACAATCAGCCCCAGCATTTT.

This clonotype was seen more than once but under ten times. This chain joins TRBV20-1 and TRBJ2-1; D may be TRBD2 (5 bases). The CDR3 spans 15 residues. Trimming took off 6 bases at V and 4 bases at J, with 19 bases between the two ends. Germline lookup yields CDR1 DFQATT and CDR2 SNEGSKA (reference sequence). The CDR3 here is CSADKAESPYNEQFF. For the CDR3, the DNA is TGCAGTGCAGATAAAGCGGAGAGCCCTTACAATGAGCAGTTCTTC.

The chain carries TRBV5-1 and TRBJ2-3; TRBD1 matches 8 bases. This CDR3 comprises 17 residues. Germline CDR1 reads SGHRS; CDR2 reads YFSETQ. After removal of 4 bases from V and 0 bases from J, the junction contained 10 bases not matched to a gene. CDR3 sequence: CASSPRGTGASTDTQYF. The CDR3 region has the DNA TGCGCCAGCAGCCCCCGTGGGACAGGCGCCAGCACAGATACGCAGTATTTT.

This clonotype was counted between two and nine times. The rearrangement uses TRBV2 and TRBJ2-3; 9 bases agree with TRBD1. J lost 4 bases, V lost 7 bases, and 12 bases had no gene match. The CDR3 is 16 amino acids. The germline V gene has CDR1 SNHLY and CDR2 FYNNEI. CDR3 sequence: CASTPSRDRVPDTQYF. Here the CDR3 DNA reads TGTGCCAGCACCCCGTCCCGGGACAGGGTTCCAGATACGCAGTATTTT.